The 28 T cell receptor beta chains given below trace back to one sample, sequenced in a study of T-cell reconstitution after alpha-beta-depleted transplantation in children. A TCRbeta library incorporating unique molecular identifiers was prepared. MiXCR, run by TCRdb on the PCR reads, gives a single entry per CDR3 protein. The sample includes about 600,000 distinct CDR3 sequences, over 10% of them seen just once. The sequencing used PBMCs, mostly from graft donor cells, collected 360 days after TCRalphabeta/CD19-depleted stem cell transplant. The receptors shown here come from a male patient between 10 and 17 years old who had a stem cell transplant for acute myeloid leukemia, so the T cells may come from the graft donor.

The rearrangement uses TRBV7-9 and TRBJ2-1, with 8 bases that match TRBD2. With V trimmed by 2 bases and J by 13 bases, 16 bases remained unmatched. This CDR3 comprises 16 residues. The germline V gene encodes CDR1 SEHNR and CDR2 FQNEAQ (reference sequence). CDR3 amino acids: CASSLSVVTGGPVQFF. CDR3 bases: TGTGCCAGCAGCTTATCAGTTGTGACGGGAGGGCCGGTACAGTTCTTC.

This clonotype was counted at least ten times. J is TRBJ2-7 and V is TRBV28; 7 bases match TRBD1. This CDR3 is 14 amino acids long. Germline V gene lookup returns CDR1 MDHEN and CDR2 SYDVKM. The junction had 8 bases not matched to a gene; V was cut back by 9 bases and J by 0 bases. The DNA for the CDR3 is TGTGCCAGTAGGGGACAGCCCACCTCCTACGAGCAGTACTTC. Translating it yields CASRGQPTSYEQYF.

This clonotype showed up many times. This rearrangement joins TRBV4-2 to TRBJ2-1, with D possibly matching TRBD2 (6 bases). Between the trimmed V and J ends, which lost 7 bases and 0 bases, there was a span of 13 bases. The V gene's germline CDR1 is LGHNA and CDR2 YNFKEQ. The CDR3 extends over 15 amino acids. DNA for the CDR3: TGTGCCAGCAAATGGGTGGGAGGCTCCTACAATGAGCAGTTCTTC. Protein product: CASKWVGGSYNEQFF.

The chain combines TRBV20-1 with TRBJ2-1, with TRBD2 matching over 9 bases. The CDR3 sequence is 15 residues long. CDR1 is DFQATT and CDR2 is SNEGSKA in the germline V gene (reference sequence). Germline trimming cut 6 bases from V and 1 base from J; bases unmatched to any gene: 7. CDR3 region: CSAQKTSGSYNEQFF. The DNA of the CDR3 is TGCAGTGCCCAGAAAACTAGCGGGTCCTACAATGAGCAGTTCTTC.

The chain carries TRBV5-6 and TRBJ2-5, with D possibly called TRBD1 or TRBD2 (5 bases each). This CDR3 contains 13 residues. Germline V gene data show CDR1 as SGHDT and CDR2 as YYEEEE. The V end lost 8 bases, the J end lost 9 bases, and 20 bases lay between the germline ends. The CDR3 DNA follows: TGTGCCAGTCAGGGAGAGGATCCGTGGGCCCAGTACTTC. This codes for CASQGEDPWAQYF.

The rearrangement joins TRBV6-2 or TRBV6-3 to TRBJ2-1; a weak D match, TRBD2 (6 bases). Trimming pared 2 bases from V and 9 bases from J, leaving 14 bases between. This CDR3 contains 14 residues. Germline CDR1 is MNHEY and CDR2 is SVGEGT. The DNA of the CDR3 is TGTGCCAGCAGTTACGGGCGCGGGATCAGTGAGCAGTTCTTC. Protein: CASSYGRGISEQFF.

The rearrangement links TRBV7-9 to TRBJ1-2, with D possibly TRBD1 on 5 matching bases. The germline CDR1 and CDR2 sequences are SEHNR and FQNEAQ (reference sequence). Deletions cut 5 bases from V and 1 base from J, with 8 bases between. The CDR3 spans 13 residues. The CDR3 DNA follows: TGTGCCAGCAGCGCCGACAGTAACTATGGCTACACCTTC. Its translation: CASSADSNYGYTF.

This clonotype was seen at least ten times. This chain connects TRBV5-1 to TRBJ1-6; D gene ambiguous. Trimming pared 3 bases from V and 6 bases from J, leaving 10 bases between. CDR1 is SGHRS, CDR2 YFSETQ, per germline. The CDR3 consists of 14 residues. This CDR3 reads CASSSDGFNSPLHF. CDR3 coding DNA: TGCGCCAGCAGCTCGGACGGATTTAATTCACCCCTCCACTTT.

This clonotype was counted a few times. The V and J genes are TRBV21-1 and TRBJ1-2; the listed D gene, TRBD1, was not tested against the DNA. TRBV21-1 is labeled a pseudogene. CDR3 length: 16 amino acids. The CDR3 is CASSPNRGADNYGYTF. Written as DNA, the CDR3 is TGTGCCAGCAGCCCAAACCGGGGGGCGGATAACTATGGCTACACCTTC.

The table lists this clonotype with a few counts. The CDR3 coding sequence is TGTGCCAGCAGCTTAAAGACTAGCGGACCCAATGAGCAGTTCTTC. Residues: CASSLKTSGPNEQFF. The chain employs TRBV7-6 and TRBJ2-1; TRBD2 matches at 9 bases. V gave up 2 bases and J gave up 6 bases; unmatched junction bases: 5. The V gene's germline CDR1 is SGHVS and CDR2 FNYEAQ. CDR3 length equals 15 residues.

This clonotype was seen repeatedly, ten times or more. This chain joins TRBV5-4 and TRBJ2-3; TRBD1 matches at 8 bases. The CDR3 loop spans 15 amino acids. Per the germline V gene, CDR1 is SGHNT and CDR2 is YYREEE (reference sequence). J lost 0 bases, V lost 2 bases, and 2 bases had no gene match. The CDR3 here is CASSFRGLSTDTQYF. Here the CDR3 DNA reads TGTGCCAGCAGCTTCAGGGGGCTTAGCACAGATACGCAGTATTTT.

The chain carries TRBV5-1 and TRBJ2-5; 8 nucleotides line up with TRBD1. The CDR3 has 15 residues. Germline CDR1 and CDR2: SGHRS and YFSETQ. With 6 bases clipped from V and 1 base from J, the junction kept 8 bases outside the gene matches. The CDR3 loop is CASTLATGAQETQYF. The CDR3 DNA follows: TGCGCCAGCACCCTTGCGACAGGGGCCCAAGAGACCCAGTACTTC. The variable domain in full, completed from reference TRBV5-1 and TRBJ2-5, reads KAGVTQTPRYLIKTRGQQVTLSCSPISGHRSVSWYQQTPGQGLQFLFEYFSETQRNKGNFPGRFSGRQFSNSRSEMNVSTLELGDSALYLCASTLATGAQETQYFGPGTRLLVL.

This chain connects TRBV7-3 to TRBJ2-7; unclear D gene. CDR1 SGHTA and CDR2 FQGTGA come from the germline V gene. V lost 4 bases to trimming and J lost 5 bases, with 15 bases between them. The CDR3 sequence is 14 residues long. The CDR3 DNA reads as TGTGCCAGCAGCTCGGGCCCACCAAAGAACGAGCAGTACTTC. Translation gives CASSSGPPKNEQYF. Looking up the rest from reference TRBV7-3 and TRBJ2-7 gives the full variable domain: GAGVSQTPSNKVTEKGKYVELRCDPISGHTALYWYRQSLGQGPEFLIYFQGTGAADDSGLPNDRFFAVRPEGSVSTLKIQRTERGDSAVYLCASSSGPPKNEQYFGPGTRLTVT.

This clonotype was seen only a few times. This chain joins TRBV29-1 and TRBJ2-3; TRBD2 is a possible D gene (5 bases). CDR1 is SQVTM and CDR2 is ANQGSEA in the germline V gene. The CDR3 totals 13 residues. With 3 bases removed from V and 3 bases from J, the gap between germline ends came to 10 bases. CDR3 amino acids: CSVDVGGTDTQYF. CDR3 in DNA: TGCAGCGTTGATGTTGGAGGAACAGATACGCAGTATTTT.

This clonotype has just a few counts. The chain has TRBV4-2 and TRBJ2-7; perhaps TRBD1 as D (5 bases). Germline-derived CDR1 and CDR2 are LGHNA and YNFKEQ. The CDR3 loop spans 15 amino acids. V lost 1 base to trimming and J lost 4 bases, with 14 bases between them. The CDR3 here is CASSQAYAGRYEQYF. The CDR3, as DNA: TGTGCCAGCAGCCAAGCGTATGCAGGGCGATACGAGCAGTACTTC.

This clonotype was observed at least ten times. The genes are TRBV12-5 and TRBJ1-6; D ambiguous. The CDR3 totals 17 residues. V was trimmed by 3 bases and J by 0 bases, leaving 12 bases between them. Per germline, CDR1 LGHNT and CDR2 FRNRAP. The CDR3 nucleotides read TGTGCTAGTGGTTTTCCAGACGGAAGCTCCTATAATTCACCCCTCCACTTT. This codes for CASGFPDGSSYNSPLHF.

This clonotype was recorded at least ten times. The chain is built from TRBV28 and TRBJ2-4; the match to TRBD2 covers 8 bases. The V segment lost 5 bases and the J segment 6 bases; nucleotides outside the gene matches: 9. Looked up from germline, CDR1 is MDHEN and CDR2 is SYDVKM. This CDR3 is 15 amino acids long. The CDR3 bases are TGTGCCAGCAGTCCCAGCGGGAGTAAGATAAACATTCAGTACTTC. Residues: CASSPSGSKINIQYF.

About this clonotype itself: A much larger clone sits a single nucleotide away, making a read error possible. V gene TRBV5-1 combines with J gene TRBJ2-7; D tentatively reads TRBD1 or TRBD2 (5 bases each). CDR3 size: 15 residues. The germline V gene has CDR1 SGHRS and CDR2 YFSETQ. The CDR3 bases are TGCGCCGGCAGCCCCCGGGACGGGGCCTCTTACGAGCAGTACTTC. This codes for CAGSPRDGASYEQYF.

V is TRBV4-2 and J is TRBJ2-7; TRBD2 matches at 12 bases. Germline CDR1 is LGHNA and CDR2 is YNFKEQ. V lost 5 bases and J lost 2; bases outside the gene matches: 16. This CDR3 is 19 amino acids long. The CDR3: CASSVVPGLAGHVAYEQYF. The CDR3 nucleotides read TGTGCCAGCAGCGTAGTACCGGGACTAGCGGGTCACGTCGCCTACGAGCAGTACTTC.

This clonotype was seen ten or more times. The V and J genes are TRBV5-1 and TRBJ2-1; D ambiguous. Between the trimmed V and J ends, which lost 4 bases and 8 bases, there was a span of 16 bases. Germline V gene lookup returns CDR1 SGHRS and CDR2 YFSETQ. The CDR3 consists of 14 residues. CDR3 nucleotide sequence: TGCGCCAGCAGCGCCCTAGACGAGGCTCATGAGCAGTTCTTC. It specifies CASSALDEAHEQFF.

This clonotype was observed a handful of times. V usage is TRBV15 and J usage is TRBJ1-5, with D perhaps TRBD1 (5 bases). Germline loops: CDR1 LNHNV, CDR2 YYDKDF (reference sequence). CDR3 length: 16 residues. The V end was cut by 0 bases, the J end by 3 bases, with 12 bases between. The CDR3 coding sequence is TGTGCCACCAGCAGAGATCTCAGGGTGAACAATCAGCCCCAGCATTTT. Translation: CATSRDLRVNNQPQHF.

The chain uses TRBV6-2 or TRBV6-3 and TRBJ2-1, with TRBD2 as a possible D gene (6 bases). The V gene's germline CDR1 is MNHEY and CDR2 SVGEGT. V lost 6 bases and J lost 9, with 12 bases in between. The CDR3 length is 12 residues. CDR3 bases: TGTGCCAGCAGCTGGGGGGTCGGTGAGCAGTTCTTC. This gives the protein CASSWGVGEQFF.

This clonotype was observed at least ten times. The chain combines TRBV20-1 with TRBJ2-7; 7 positions match TRBD2. The CDR3 has 14 residues. The junction had 11 bases not matched to a gene; V was cut back by 5 bases and J by 4 bases. Per germline, CDR1 DFQATT and CDR2 SNEGSKA (reference sequence). DNA for the CDR3: TGCAGTGCTGGGAGGGACTCCTTAGGGTACGAGCAGTACTTC. Amino acid sequence: CSAGRDSLGYEQYF.

This clonotype occurred a few times. The chain couples TRBV7-8 to TRBJ2-7, with 10 bases matching TRBD2. CDR3 length: 15 amino acids. Per the germline V gene, CDR1 is SGHVS and CDR2 is FQNEAQ. J was trimmed by 6 bases and V by 0 bases; bases with no gene match: 5. The CDR3 DNA is TGTGCCAGCAGCTTAGCGGCTAGCGGGAGCAGCGAGCAGTACTTC. Translated, it gives CASSLAASGSSEQYF.

This clonotype was recorded a few times. This sequence joins TRBV3-1 and TRBJ2-1; 14 bases map to TRBD2. The CDR3 is 14 amino acids. CDR1 and CDR2 (germline): LGHDT, YNNKEL (reference sequence). After removal of 4 bases from V and 9 bases from J, the junction contained 2 bases not matched to a gene. The CDR3 here is CASSLTSGRVEQFF. The CDR3 region has the DNA TGTGCCAGCAGCCTGACTAGCGGGAGGGTTGAGCAGTTCTTC.

Note on this clonotype: Since a much larger clone is just one base distant, this may be a read error. This chain links TRBV25-1 with TRBJ2-5, with D unclear. Trimming stripped 2 bases from V and 1 base from J, with 14 bases between. The CDR3 has 16 amino acids. The germline gives CDR1 MGHDK, CDR2 SYGVNS. CDR3 nucleotide sequence: TGTGCCAGCAGTGAACGTGGGCAGGCGGTCCAAGAGACCCAGTACTTC. Encoded protein: CASSERGQAVQETQYF.

This clonotype was detected a few times. CDR3 sequence (DNA): TGTGCCAGCAGTCCCCTAGCCTATTCACCCCTCCACTTT. Encoded protein: CASSPLAYSPLHF. The chain is built from TRBV27 and TRBJ1-6; unclear D gene. Germline loops: CDR1 MNHEY, CDR2 SMNVEV (reference sequence). V was pared by 5 bases and J by 8 bases, with 10 bases between. This CDR3 has 13 residues.

The V and J genes are TRBV14 and TRBJ1-1; D is unclear. Germline values: CDR1 SGHDN, CDR2 FVKESK. The CDR3 is 12 residues long. Between the trimmed V and J ends, which lost 4 bases and 6 bases, there was a span of 9 bases. CDR3 loop: CASSPRASEAFF. CDR3 DNA sequence: TGTGCCAGCAGCCCCCGAGCCTCTGAAGCTTTCTTT. The full variable domain, rest sourced from reference TRBV14 and TRBJ1-1, is EAGVTQFPSHSVIEKGQTVTLRCDPISGHDNLYWYRRVMGKEIKFLLHFVKESKQDESGMPNNRFLAERTGGTYSTLKVQPAELEDSGVYFCASSPRASEAFFGQGTRLTVV.